This TCR beta chain was identified in a study of cytomegalovirus exposure and HLA in healthy donors. The study's findings and limits: Within an earlier analysis, most TCR beta V segments proved productive either about 87% or about 30% of the time.

As concerns this clone: Its antigen is unidentified.

The CDR3 sequence is 15 residues long. The V gene's germline CDR1 is MDHEN and CDR2 SYDVKM. The V and J ends lost 6 bases and 5 bases, in that order; junction bases with no gene match: 9. PCR primers comprised 60 Vbeta and 13 Jbeta primers. Clones were sequenced by immunoSEQ multiplex PCR, and TCRdb holds only the in-frame ones, with some missing. Of some 41,000 clones in the sample, 68% were seen once. The sequence was collected from a man aged 40-50 years in good health and CMV-seronegative. Sequences were obtained from PBMCs. This chain connects TRBV28 to TRBJ1-5; 8 positions agree with TRBD1. As DNA, the CDR3 is TGTGCCAGCAGACGGACAGGGAGCGCCTATCAGCCCCAGCATTTT. Translating it yields CASRRTGSAYQPQHF.